This TCR beta chain was recorded in a study of T cells after yellow fever vaccination. V was pared by 2 bases and J by 5 bases, with 9 bases between. Germline V gene sequence: CDR1 SGHVS, CDR2 FNYEAQ. This CDR3 spans 14 amino acids. Study observations and caveats: A large majority of primary-vaccination clones showed up again after the booster (roughly 95% CD4, roughly 91% CD8).

This clonotype was observed a handful of times. Its matching antigen is unknown. TCRdb itself ran the 5' RACE reads through MiXCR, one entry per CDR3 protein. The sample consists of roughly 150,000 distinct CDR3 sequences, approximately 6.8% of them appearing once. The TCR sequence derives from a man aged 18 to 29 who received the YFV17D yellow fever vaccine. This specimen was CD4+ T cells sorted from PBMCs, taken about 5 days after the first yellow fever vaccination. The chain recombines TRBV7-6 with TRBJ2-2; the D gene is possibly TRBD1 (6 bases). The CDR3 region is CASSLRTETGELFF. The DNA for the CDR3 is TGTGCCAGCAGCTTAAGGACAGAGACCGGGGAGCTGTTTTTT.